This T cell receptor beta chain appears in the sequencing data of a study of T cell responses to AZD1222 COVID-19 vaccine. Study findings and constraints: At baseline, just a handful of AZD1222 recipients tested seropositive. White British people made up most donors, females outnumbered males, and clonal diversity was possibly underestimated.

V was pared by 7 bases and J by 4 bases, with 20 bases between. Germline V gene sequence: CDR1 MDHEN, CDR2 SYDVKM. The CDR3 runs 15 residues. About this clone: Its cognate antigen is unknown.

This table comes from immunoSEQ multiplex PCR, and its TCRdb copy is limited to in-frame clones, with some not included. The table records approximately 190,000 clones, around 90% of them present only once. The rearrangement links TRBV28 to TRBJ2-7; weak D call: TRBD2 (7 bases). The starting material was peripheral blood, obtained on day 0 of AZD1222 vaccination. The clonotype originates from an adult in good health. The CDR3 nucleotides are TGTGCCAGCACCTCCCAAGGGGGGGGAGGATACGAGCAGTACTTC. It encodes CASTSQGGGGYEQYF.